These 21 T cell receptor beta chains originate from one sample sequenced in a study of CD8+CD57+ T cells in acquired aplastic anemia. Profiles of TCR beta VDJ and CDR3 were generated from a genomic DNA template. TCRdb reanalysed the reads using MiXCR and keeps one entry per CDR3 protein. The data hold around 180,000 distinct CDR3 sequences, with 64% observed a single time. Sequencing was performed on sorted CD4+, CD8+, or CD8+CD57+ T cells (not recorded which) from PBMCs. All receptors derive from a human donor with severe aplastic anemia or a healthy control (not recorded which).

The chain has TRBV7-8 and TRBJ1-1; D is ambiguous. The V end lost 3 bases, the J end lost 2 bases, and 13 bases lay between the germline ends. Germline CDR1 and CDR2: SGHVS and FQNEAQ. The CDR3 extends over 15 amino acids. The CDR3 nucleotides are TGTGCCAGCAGCTTTTGGATCCAGATAAACACTGAAGCTTTCTTT. This encodes CASSFWIQINTEAFF.

V gene TRBV2 combines with J gene TRBJ1-2; D not resolved. V lost 1 base to trimming and J lost 6 bases, with 12 bases between them. The V gene's germline CDR1 is SNHLY and CDR2 FYNNEI. The CDR3 extends over 14 amino acids. CDR3 amino acids: CASSEVAAFHGYTF. As DNA, the CDR3 is TGTGCCAGCAGTGAAGTGGCCGCTTTTCATGGCTACACCTTC. Variable domain in full (rest from reference TRBV2 and TRBJ1-2): EPEVTQTPSHQVTQMGQEVILRCVPISNHLYFYWYRQILGQKVEFLVSFYNNEISEKSEIFDDQFSVERPDGSNFTLKIRSTKLEDSAMYFCASSEVAAFHGYTFGSGTRLTVV.

On this clonotype itself: Because the CDR3 is missing its conserved closing phenylalanine or tryptophan, this is likely a read error. The J gene is TRBJ2-3, the V gene TRBV28; TRBD2 aligns across 9 bases. This CDR3 region has 17 residues. The J segment lost 3 bases and the V segment lost 6 bases, leaving 13 bases of the junction unmatched. CDR1 MDHEN and CDR2 SYDVKM come from the germline V gene. The CDR3 DNA reads as TGTGCCAGCAGCAAAGTAGGCGGGGGGGCAGGAACAGATACGCAGTATTCT. This codes for CASSKVGGGAGTDTQYS.

The CDR3 bases are TGCAGTGCTACCGGACTAGGTTCCTACGAGCAGTACTTC. It translates to CSATGLGSYEQYF. This rearrangement joins TRBV20-1 to TRBJ2-7; TRBD2 matches at 7 bases. The germline CDR1 and CDR2 sequences are DFQATT and SNEGSKA (reference sequence). The V gene end was trimmed by 4 bases and the J gene end by 1 base; junction bases not matched to a gene: 4. The CDR3 is 13 amino acids.

This clonotype was picked up many times. V usage is TRBV6-5 and J usage is TRBJ1-1; D is uncertain. The length of the CDR3 is 13 residues. Trimming left V 2 bases short and J 5 bases short, with 9 bases between. Germline-derived CDR1 and CDR2 are MNHEY and SVGAGI. CDR3 nucleotide sequence: TGTGCCAGCAGTTACGATTGGGAGACTGAAGCTTTCTTT. It codes for CASSYDWETEAFF.

This clonotype appeared many times. V gene TRBV7-6 combines with J gene TRBJ2-7; 7 bases match TRBD1. Germline V gives CDR1 SGHVS, CDR2 FNYEAQ. The CDR3 runs 14 residues. V trimming: 4 bases; J trimming: 0 bases; junction bases outside the gene matches: 3. Written as DNA, the CDR3 is TGTGCCAGCAGCTGGGACAGTAGCTCCTACGAGCAGTACTTC. This translates into CASSWDSSSYEQYF.

This clonotype was detected once. This sequence joins TRBV7-8 and TRBJ1-2; TRBD1 might be the D (6 bases). Germline lookup yields CDR1 SGHVS and CDR2 FQNEAQ. V was cut by 1 base and J by 6 bases, with 12 bases left in between. The CDR3 loop spans 14 amino acids. The CDR3 coding sequence is TGTGCCAGCAGCTTAGGGAGGGGGGAAGATGGCTACACCTTC. Amino acid sequence: CASSLGRGEDGYTF.

This chain uses TRBV7-3 with TRBJ1-6; 8 nucleotides agree with TRBD1. The CDR3 spans 14 residues. V shed 4 bases and J 6 bases; nucleotides not matched to a gene: 2. Germline-derived CDR1 and CDR2 are SGHTA and FQGTGA. The CDR3: CASSSQGANSPLHF. The CDR3 DNA is TGTGCCAGCAGCTCGCAGGGGGCTAATTCACCCCTCCACTTT. Together with reference TRBV7-3 and TRBJ1-6, the CDR3 gives the full variable domain: GAGVSQTPSNKVTEKGKYVELRCDPISGHTALYWYRQSLGQGPEFLIYFQGTGAADDSGLPNDRFFAVRPEGSVSTLKIQRTERGDSAVYLCASSSQGANSPLHFGNGTRLTVT.

This rearrangement joins TRBV7-2 to TRBJ2-7; D gene uncertain. Trimming shortened V by 5 bases and J by 2 bases, and 13 bases separated the two germline ends. Germline CDR1 reads SGHTA; CDR2 reads FQGNSA. The length of the CDR3 is 14 residues. The CDR3 DNA reads TGTGCCAGCAGCAAAAACCGCGGAGCCTACGAGCAGTACTTC. It is translated as CASSKNRGAYEQYF. The full variable domain, in which reference TRBV7-2 and TRBJ2-7 provide the parts outside the CDR3, is GAGVSQSPSNKVTEKGKDVELRCDPISGHTALYWYRQSLGQGLEFLIYFQGNSAPDKSGLPSDRFSAERTGGSVSTLTIQRTQQEDSAVYLCASSKNRGAYEQYFGPGTRLTVT.

The chain uses TRBV15 and TRBJ2-5; possibly TRBD1 for D (6 bases). The CDR3 runs to 16 residues. Between the trimmed V and J ends, which lost 5 bases and 0 bases, there was a span of 16 bases. Germline CDR1 reads LNHNV; CDR2 reads YYDKDF (reference sequence). The CDR3 protein is CATSQLRGRYQETQYF. The CDR3 DNA reads as TGTGCCACCAGCCAGCTCAGGGGCCGATACCAAGAGACCCAGTACTTC.

The chain recombines TRBV2 with TRBJ1-3; D not resolved. The CDR3 is 16 residues long. The ends were cut back, 4 bases at V and 0 bases at J, with 13 bases in the middle. CDR1 and CDR2 from the germline V gene are SNHLY and FYNNEI. CDR3 residues: CASSARSISSGNTIYF. The DNA of the CDR3 is TGTGCCAGCAGTGCCAGGAGCATTTCCTCTGGAAACACCATATATTTT.

The rearrangement uses TRBV12-3 or TRBV12-4 and TRBJ2-2; no clear D gene. V dropped 3 bases and J dropped 3 bases, with 11 bases sitting between them. The CDR3 totals 15 residues. Here the CDR3 DNA reads TGTGCCAGCAGTTTTAGCACCCTTGACACCGGGGAGCTGTTTTTT. It yields the protein CASSFSTLDTGELFF.

The chain combines TRBV7-8 with TRBJ1-2; no reliable D call. The V and J ends lost 0 bases and 10 bases respectively, with 9 bases between them. The CDR3 totals 12 residues. Germline V CDR1 and CDR2: SGHVS, FQNEAQ. The CDR3 region is CASSLARQTYTF. DNA of the CDR3: TGTGCCAGCAGCTTAGCGCGGCAGACCTACACCTTC. The whole variable domain, remainder taken from reference TRBV7-8 and TRBJ1-2, is GAGVSQSPRYKVAKRGQDVALRCDPISGHVSLFWYQQALGQGPEFLTYFQNEAQLDKSGLPSDRFFAERPEGSVSTLKIQRTQQEDSAVYLCASSLARQTYTFGSGTRLTVV.

In nucleotides, the CDR3 is TGTGCCAGTAGTCGGACAGGGACTGGGGCCAACGTCCTGACTTTC. This gives the protein CASSRTGTGANVLTF. The chain uses TRBV19 and TRBJ2-6; 8 bases map to TRBD1. The CDR3 covers 15 residues. J lost 2 bases, V lost 5 bases, and 2 bases had no gene match. CDR1 is LNHDA and CDR2 is SQIVND in the germline V gene (reference sequence). The whole variable domain, filled in from reference TRBV19 and TRBJ2-6, reads DGGITQSPKYLFRKEGQNVTLSCEQNLNHDAMYWYRQDPGQGLRLIYYSQIVNDFQKGDIAEGYSVSREKKESFPLTVTSAQKNPTAFYLCASSRTGTGANVLTFGAGSRLTVL.

CDR3 in DNA: TGTGCCACCAGTGATGCCGGCGCCCAGGCGCAGTATTTT. It yields the protein CATSDAGAQAQYF. The chain recombines TRBV24-1 with TRBJ2-3; unclear D gene. The V end lost 3 bases, the J end lost 10 bases, and 13 bases lay between the germline ends. The CDR3 spans 13 residues. Germline V CDR1 and CDR2: KGHDR, SFDVKD.

This chain connects TRBV7-9 to TRBJ1-4; no firm D call. Per the germline V gene, CDR1 is SEHNR and CDR2 is FQNEAQ (reference sequence). V gave up 6 bases and J gave up 10 bases, with 27 bases separating them. The CDR3 extends over 17 amino acids. CDR3 DNA: TGTGCCAGCAGTTGGGTCCCAACGTGGTTTGAGGATGGAAAACTGTTTTTT. Translation gives CASSWVPTWFEDGKLFF.

This chain connects TRBV29-1 to TRBJ1-1; 9 bases agree with TRBD1. V was clipped by 7 bases and J by 7 bases; unmatched bases: 7. Germline CDR1 and CDR2: SQVTM and ANQGSEA. This CDR3 has 12 amino acids. This chain's CDR3 is CSALDRGREAFF. In nucleotides, the CDR3 is TGCAGCGCCTTGGACAGGGGCCGTGAAGCTTTCTTT.

V usage is TRBV14 and J usage is TRBJ2-2; the D is unclear. V was pared by 0 bases and J by 13 bases, with 9 bases between. The germline V gene has CDR1 SGHDN and CDR2 FVKESK. The CDR3 is made up of 12 amino acids. CDR3 region: CASSQEAIGLFF. CDR3 in DNA: TGTGCCAGCAGCCAAGAAGCCATAGGGCTGTTTTTT.

V gene TRBV2 combines with J gene TRBJ2-7; possibly TRBD2 for D (5 bases). The CDR3 runs to 11 residues. Trimming took off 8 bases at V and 6 bases at J, with 11 bases between the two ends. Germline lookup yields CDR1 SNHLY and CDR2 FYNNEI. For the CDR3, the DNA is TGTGCCAGCCTACTAGGGCCCGAGCAGTACTTC. Protein: CASLLGPEQYF.

To note about this clonotype: A much larger clone sits a single nucleotide away, making a read error possible. The conserved phenylalanine or tryptophan normally closing the CDR3 is absent here, so this likely arose from a read error. DNA for the CDR3: TGTGCCAGCAGCCTTCAATTGGCGCAGCCCCAGCATTAT. Its translation is CASSLQLAQPQHY. The chain carries TRBV16 and TRBJ1-5, with unresolved D. The V end was cut by 4 bases, the J end by 7 bases, with 11 bases between. The germline V gene encodes CDR1 KGHSY and CDR2 FQNENV. This CDR3 is built from 13 residues.

This clonotype was detected once. A much larger clone differs by one base, so this may be a read error. The chain uses TRBV27 and TRBJ1-5, with D unclear. The CDR3 is 15 amino acids. CDR1 is MNHEY and CDR2 is SMNVEV in the germline V gene (reference sequence). Trimming cost V 0 bases and J 3 bases, with 9 bases left between them. CDR3 nucleotides: TGTGCCAGCAGTTTATCCGGGGTAATCAATCAGCCCCAGCATTTT. Its translation is CASSLSGVINQPQHF.